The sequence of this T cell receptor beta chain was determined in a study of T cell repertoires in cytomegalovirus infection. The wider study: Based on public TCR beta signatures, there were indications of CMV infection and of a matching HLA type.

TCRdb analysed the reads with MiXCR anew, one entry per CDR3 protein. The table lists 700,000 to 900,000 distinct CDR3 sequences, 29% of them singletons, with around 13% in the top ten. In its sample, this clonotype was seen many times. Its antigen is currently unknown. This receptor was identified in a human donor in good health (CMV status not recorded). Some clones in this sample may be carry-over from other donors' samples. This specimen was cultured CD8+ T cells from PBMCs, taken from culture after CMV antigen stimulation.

The CDR3 reads CASSLDRGHSNQPQHF. The CDR3 DNA is TGTGCCAGCAGCTTAGACAGGGGCCATAGCAATCAGCCCCAGCATTTT. The V and J genes are TRBV7-9 and TRBJ1-5; 7 bases align to TRBD1. The CDR3 loop spans 16 amino acids. Germline CDR1 reads SEHNR; CDR2 reads FQNEAQ (reference sequence). Germline trimming cut 1 base from V and 0 bases from J; bases unmatched to any gene: 3.